This TCR beta chain comes out of a study of T cell changes during pregnancy in multiple sclerosis. The CDR3 loop spans 13 amino acids. The germline CDR1 and CDR2 sequences are MNHEY and SMNVEV (reference sequence). V shed 0 bases and J shed 13 bases, with 16 bases lying between them. Assay used: immunoSEQ multiplex PCR; TCRdb lists only in-frame clones, some missing. The table records approximately 65,000 clones, 95% to 97% of them present only once. The V call is TRBV27, the J call TRBJ2-7; D is perhaps TRBD2 (5 bases). This specimen consisted of CD8+ T cells from peripheral blood mononuclear cells, obtained after pregnancy. This clonotype was sampled from a female donor with multiple sclerosis, enrolled in a pregnancy study. For the CDR3, the DNA is TGTGCCAGCAGTTTATCATCGGTCAGCGAGGGATACTTC. Translating it yields CASSLSSVSEGYF.